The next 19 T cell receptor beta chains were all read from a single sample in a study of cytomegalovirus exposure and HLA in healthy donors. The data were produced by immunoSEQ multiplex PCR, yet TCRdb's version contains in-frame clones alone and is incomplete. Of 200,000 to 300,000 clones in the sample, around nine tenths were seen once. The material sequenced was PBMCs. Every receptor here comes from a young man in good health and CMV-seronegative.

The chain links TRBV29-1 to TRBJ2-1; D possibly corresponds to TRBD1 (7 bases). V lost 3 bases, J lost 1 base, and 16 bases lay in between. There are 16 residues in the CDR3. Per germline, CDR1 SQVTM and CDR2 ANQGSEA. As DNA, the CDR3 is TGCAGCGTTGAGCCCACCAGGGGGGTTTCCTACAATGAGCAGTTCTTC. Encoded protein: CSVEPTRGVSYNEQFF.

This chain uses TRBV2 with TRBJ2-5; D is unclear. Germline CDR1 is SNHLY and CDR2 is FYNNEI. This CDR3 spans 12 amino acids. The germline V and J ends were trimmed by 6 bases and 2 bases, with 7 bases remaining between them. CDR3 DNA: TGTGCCAGCAGGGCCGATCAAGAGACCCAGTACTTC. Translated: CASRADQETQYF.

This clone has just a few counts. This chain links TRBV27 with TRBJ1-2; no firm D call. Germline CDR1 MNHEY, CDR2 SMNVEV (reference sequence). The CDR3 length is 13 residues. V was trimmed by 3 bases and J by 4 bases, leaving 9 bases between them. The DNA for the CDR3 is TGTGCCAGCAGTTTCAGTCAGATCTATGGCTACACCTTC. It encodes CASSFSQIYGYTF.

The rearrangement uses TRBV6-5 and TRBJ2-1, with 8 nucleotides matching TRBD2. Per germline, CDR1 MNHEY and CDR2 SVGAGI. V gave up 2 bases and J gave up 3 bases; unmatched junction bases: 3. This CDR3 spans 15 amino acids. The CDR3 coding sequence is TGTGCCAGCAGTTACGGGGGACTAGGCTACAATGAGCAGTTCTTC. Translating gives CASSYGGLGYNEQFF.

The CDR3 loop reads CASSDGTVFQETQYF. CDR3 nucleotide sequence: TGTGCCAGCAGTGACGGGACTGTATTCCAAGAGACCCAGTACTTC. V is TRBV6-1 and J is TRBJ2-5, with a weak D call TRBD2 (6 bases). Germline assignment: CDR1 MNHNS and CDR2 SASEGT. V was pared by 3 bases and J by 1 base, with 12 bases between. The CDR3 extends over 15 amino acids.

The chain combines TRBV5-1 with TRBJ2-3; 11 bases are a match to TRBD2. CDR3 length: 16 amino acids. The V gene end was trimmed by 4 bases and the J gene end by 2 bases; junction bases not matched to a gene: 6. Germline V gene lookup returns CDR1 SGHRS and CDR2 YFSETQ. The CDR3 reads CASSPPTSGDTDTQYF. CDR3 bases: TGCGCCAGCAGCCCCCCGACTAGCGGGGACACAGATACGCAGTATTTT.

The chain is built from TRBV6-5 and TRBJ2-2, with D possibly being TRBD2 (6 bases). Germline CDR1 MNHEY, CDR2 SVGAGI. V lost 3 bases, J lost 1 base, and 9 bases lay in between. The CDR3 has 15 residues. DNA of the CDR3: TGTGCCAGCAGTTATTTTAGCGGGAACACCGGGGAGCTGTTTTTT. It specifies CASSYFSGNTGELFF.

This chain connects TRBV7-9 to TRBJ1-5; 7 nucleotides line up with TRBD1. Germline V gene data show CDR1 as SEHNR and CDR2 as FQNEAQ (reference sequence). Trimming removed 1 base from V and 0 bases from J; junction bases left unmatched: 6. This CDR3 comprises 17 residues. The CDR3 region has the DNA TGTGCCAGCAGCTTAGGCGGGACAGCTTATAGCAATCAGCCCCAGCATTTT. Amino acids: CASSLGGTAYSNQPQHF.

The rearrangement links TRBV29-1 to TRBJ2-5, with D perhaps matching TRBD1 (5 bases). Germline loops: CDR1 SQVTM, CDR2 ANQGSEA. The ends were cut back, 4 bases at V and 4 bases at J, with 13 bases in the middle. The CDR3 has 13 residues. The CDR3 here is CSVVKSGPETQYF. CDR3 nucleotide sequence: TGCAGCGTTGTAAAGTCAGGGCCAGAGACCCAGTACTTC.

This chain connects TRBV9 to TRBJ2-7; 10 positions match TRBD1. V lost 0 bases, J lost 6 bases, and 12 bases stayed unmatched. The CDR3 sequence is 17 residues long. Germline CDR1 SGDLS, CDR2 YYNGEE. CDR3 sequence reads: CASSVGGFGDRGSEQYF. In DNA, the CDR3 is TGTGCCAGCAGCGTAGGTGGGTTCGGGGACAGGGGTAGCGAGCAGTACTTC.

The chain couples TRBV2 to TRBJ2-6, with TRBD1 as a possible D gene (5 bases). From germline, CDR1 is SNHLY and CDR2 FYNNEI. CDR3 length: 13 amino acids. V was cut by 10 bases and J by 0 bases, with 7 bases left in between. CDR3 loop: CATQDSGANVLTF. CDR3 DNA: TGTGCCACACAGGACTCTGGGGCCAACGTCCTGACTTTC.

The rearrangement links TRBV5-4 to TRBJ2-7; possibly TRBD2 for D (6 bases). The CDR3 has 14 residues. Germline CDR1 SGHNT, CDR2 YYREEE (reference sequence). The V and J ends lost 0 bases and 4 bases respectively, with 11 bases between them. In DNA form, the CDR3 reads TGTGCCAGCAGCTTGGACGGGGGAGGTTACGAGCAGTACTTC. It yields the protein CASSLDGGGYEQYF.

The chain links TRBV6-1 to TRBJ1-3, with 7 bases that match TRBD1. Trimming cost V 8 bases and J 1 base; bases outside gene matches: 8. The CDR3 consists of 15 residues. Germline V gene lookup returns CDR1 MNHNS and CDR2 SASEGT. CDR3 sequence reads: CASRQGQTSGNTIYF. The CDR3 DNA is TGTGCCAGCCGCCAGGGACAGACTTCTGGAAACACCATATATTTT.

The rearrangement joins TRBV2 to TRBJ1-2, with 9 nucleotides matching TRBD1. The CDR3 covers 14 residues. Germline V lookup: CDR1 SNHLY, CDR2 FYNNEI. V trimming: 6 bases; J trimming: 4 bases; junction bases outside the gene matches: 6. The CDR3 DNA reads TGTGCCAGCAGCTACACGACAGGGGGCTATGGCTACACCTTC. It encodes CASSYTTGGYGYTF.

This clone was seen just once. The CDR3 DNA reads TGTGCCACAACGGGGCGGGGGCTTTTAGATACGCAGTATTTT. Translating gives CATTGRGLLDTQYF. The rearrangement links TRBV7-9 to TRBJ2-3; a weak D match, TRBD2 (7 bases). The V gene's germline CDR1 is SEHNR and CDR2 FQNEAQ (reference sequence). Trimming cost V 10 bases and J 5 bases, with 19 bases left between them. This CDR3 is built from 14 residues.

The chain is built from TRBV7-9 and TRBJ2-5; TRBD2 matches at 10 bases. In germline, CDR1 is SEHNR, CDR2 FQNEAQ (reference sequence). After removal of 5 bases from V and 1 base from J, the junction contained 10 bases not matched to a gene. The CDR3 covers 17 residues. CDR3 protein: CASSPVGLASSQETQYF. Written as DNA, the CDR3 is TGTGCCAGCAGCCCTGTGGGACTAGCGTCCTCCCAAGAGACCCAGTACTTC.

The CDR3 region is CASSTDRINQPQHF. CDR3 in DNA: TGTGCCAGCAGCACAGATCGGATCAATCAGCCCCAGCATTTT. The V call is TRBV28, the J call TRBJ1-5; no clear D. The CDR3 runs 14 residues. V was cut by 6 bases and J by 3 bases, with 12 bases left in between. CDR1 and CDR2 (germline): MDHEN, SYDVKM.

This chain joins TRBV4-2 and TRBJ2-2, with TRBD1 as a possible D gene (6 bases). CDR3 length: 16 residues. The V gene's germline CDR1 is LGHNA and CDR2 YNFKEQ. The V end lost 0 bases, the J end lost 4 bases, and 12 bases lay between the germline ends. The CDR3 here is CASSQDFGTSTGELFF. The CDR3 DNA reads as TGTGCCAGCAGCCAAGATTTCGGGACAAGCACCGGGGAGCTGTTTTTT.

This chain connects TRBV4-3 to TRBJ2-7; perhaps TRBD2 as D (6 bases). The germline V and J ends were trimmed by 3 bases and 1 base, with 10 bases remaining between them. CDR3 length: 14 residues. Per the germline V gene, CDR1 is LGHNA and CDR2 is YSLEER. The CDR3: CASSQVGLSYEQYF. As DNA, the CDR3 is TGCGCCAGCAGCCAGGTGGGACTTTCCTACGAGCAGTACTTC.